Below are 16 T cell receptor beta chains sequenced from a single sample in a study of OX40 agonist ivuxolimab in advanced cancers. Repertoires were generated with immunoSEQ multiplex PCR, while TCRdb's copy carries only in-frame clones and drops some. The data hold approximately 52,000 clones, with around 85% observed a single time. Specimen: CD4+ or CD8+ T cells sorted from blood, collected in a trial of the OX40 agonist ivuxolimab. Every receptor here comes from an adult with an advanced solid tumor such as melanoma, head and neck, liver or kidney cancer.

This chain connects TRBV6-1 to TRBJ2-4; D is possibly TRBD2 (5 bases). V lost 1 base and J lost 7, with 11 bases in between. Germline CDR1 reads MNHNS; CDR2 reads SASEGT. CDR3 length: 14 residues. CDR3 in amino acids: CASSEGGSQNIQYF. In DNA, the CDR3 is TGTGCCAGCAGTGAAGGAGGGTCCCAGAACATTCAGTACTTC.

The chain combines TRBV11-3 with TRBJ2-2, with D possibly TRBD1 on 6 matching bases. This CDR3 spans 16 amino acids. The germline V gene encodes CDR1 SGHNT and CDR2 YENEEA. V was clipped by 5 bases and J by 0 bases, with 13 bases between them. CDR3 sequence reads: CASSQGTHTNTGELFF. The CDR3 region has the DNA TGTGCCAGCAGCCAAGGGACACACACGAACACCGGGGAGCTGTTTTTT.

This rearrangement joins TRBV7-2 to TRBJ2-3; 7 nucleotides align to TRBD2. CDR1 is SGHTA and CDR2 is FQGNSA in the germline V gene. Trimming cost V 4 bases and J 6 bases; bases outside gene matches: 16. The CDR3 length is 17 residues. CDR3 sequence (DNA): TGTGCCAGCAGCTACCAAACGGGGCGGGGGAAAGGGGATACGCAGTATTTT. Translation: CASSYQTGRGKGDTQYF.

J is TRBJ1-2 and V is TRBV6-1; the D gene is possibly TRBD1 (5 bases). The V end was cut by 1 base, the J end by 8 bases, with 5 bases between. CDR1 MNHNS and CDR2 SASEGT come from the germline V gene. The CDR3 sequence is 11 residues long. Here the CDR3 reads CASSEGGGYTF. The CDR3 DNA is TGTGCCAGCAGTGAAGGGGGCGGCTACACCTTC.

J is TRBJ1-1 and V is TRBV29-1; 7 bases line up with TRBD1. CDR3 length: 15 amino acids. Germline CDR1 is SQVTM and CDR2 is ANQGSEA. Trimming took 5 bases from V and 1 from J; bases not matched to a gene: 10. The CDR3 spells CSVKRGDRKNTEAFF. The CDR3 DNA reads TGCAGCGTTAAGCGAGGGGACAGAAAGAACACTGAAGCTTTCTTT.

The CDR3 spells CASSRGQGTYEQYF. In nucleotides, the CDR3 is TGTGCCAGCAGTCGTGGACAGGGTACGTACGAGCAGTACTTC. The chain combines TRBV11-2 with TRBJ2-7; 8 nucleotides agree with TRBD1. Germline assignment: CDR1 SGHAT and CDR2 FQNNGV. With 6 bases clipped from V and 4 bases from J, the junction kept 8 bases outside the gene matches. CDR3 size: 14 residues.

V is TRBV4-2 and J is TRBJ1-5; 9 nucleotides match TRBD1. The CDR3 contains 15 residues. Trimming took 3 bases from V and 1 from J; bases not matched to a gene: 1. Germline-derived CDR1 and CDR2 are LGHNA and YNFKEQ. CDR3 nucleotide sequence: TGTGCCAGCAGCCAGGGGACAGGGAGCAATCAGCCCCAGCATTTT. This gives the protein CASSQGTGSNQPQHF.

The rearrangement uses TRBV7-9 and TRBJ2-7; 12 nucleotides line up with TRBD2. The V gene end was trimmed by 5 bases and the J gene end by 6 bases; junction bases not matched to a gene: 11. From germline, CDR1 is SEHNR and CDR2 FQNEAQ (reference sequence). This CDR3 contains 16 residues. The CDR3: CASSLLAGGPLSEQYF. CDR3 nucleotides: TGTGCCAGCAGCCTACTAGCGGGAGGCCCTTTAAGCGAGCAGTACTTC.

This rearrangement joins TRBV19 to TRBJ2-5, with D perhaps matching TRBD1 (6 bases). The CDR3 is made up of 15 amino acids. CDR1 and CDR2 (germline): LNHDA, SQIVND (reference sequence). The V gene lost 5 bases and the J gene lost 5 bases, with 18 bases spanning the gap. The CDR3 spells CASSFPGQTGETQYF. The DNA for the CDR3 is TGTGCCAGTAGTTTCCCGGGACAAACGGGGGAGACCCAGTACTTC.

The rearrangement joins TRBV11-2 to TRBJ2-4; D uncertain. Germline assignment: CDR1 SGHAT and CDR2 FQNNGV. The CDR3 has 14 amino acids. Trimming removed 5 bases from V and 9 bases from J, with 17 bases in between. CDR3 nucleotides: TGTGCCAGCAGCCCCACAGTCCCAGGCGGCATTCAGTACTTC. Protein: CASSPTVPGGIQYF.

The CDR3 sequence is CASSKRTDYNSPLHF. For the CDR3, the DNA is TGTGCCAGCAGCAAGAGGACGGATTATAATTCACCCCTCCACTTT. The chain links TRBV5-6 to TRBJ1-6; D unclear. This CDR3 spans 15 amino acids. V dropped 4 bases and J dropped 4 bases, with 12 bases sitting between them. Per germline, CDR1 SGHDT and CDR2 YYEEEE.

The chain uses TRBV5-8 and TRBJ2-7, with a possible D match to TRBD1 (5 bases). The germline gives CDR1 SGHTS, CDR2 YDEGEE. The CDR3 has 15 residues. Between the trimmed V and J ends, which lost 0 bases and 2 bases, there was a span of 12 bases. CDR3 sequence (DNA): TGTGCCAGCAGCTTGGCCGGTGACAGCACCTACGAGCAGTACTTC. Its translation: CASSLAGDSTYEQYF. Complete variable domain (other parts from reference TRBV5-8 and TRBJ2-7): EAGVTQSPTHLIKTRGQQATLRCSPISGHTSVYWYQQALGLGLQFLLWYDEGEERNRGNFPPRFSGRQFPNYSSELNVNALELEDSALYLCASSLAGDSTYEQYFGPGTRLTVT.

The chain carries TRBV7-2 and TRBJ1-2; D is ambiguous. CDR1 SGHTA and CDR2 FQGNSA come from the germline V gene. V shed 5 bases and J shed 4 bases, with 14 bases lying between them. The CDR3 sequence is 14 residues long. The CDR3 sequence: CASSNPTGSYGYTF. The CDR3 DNA is TGTGCCAGCAGCAATCCCACGGGGTCCTATGGCTACACCTTC.

The J gene is TRBJ2-7, the V gene TRBV5-5, with 7 bases fitting TRBD1. Germline V gives CDR1 SGHKS, CDR2 YYEKEE (reference sequence). V gave up 1 base and J gave up 2 bases; unmatched junction bases: 3. CDR3 length: 14 residues. The CDR3 nucleotides are TGTGCCAGCAGCTTGACAGGGGCCCCCTACGAGCAGTACTTC. Its protein is CASSLTGAPYEQYF.

DNA for the CDR3: TGTGCCAGCAGTGAGGACAGAGATTCCTACAATGAGCAGTTCTTC. Encoded protein: CASSEDRDSYNEQFF. V and J are TRBV27 and TRBJ2-1; TRBD1 is a possible D gene (6 bases). Germline lookup yields CDR1 MNHEY and CDR2 SMNVEV (reference sequence). The CDR3 runs 15 residues. Deletions cut 5 bases from V and 1 base from J, with 12 bases between.

The J gene is TRBJ2-3, the V gene TRBV27; tentatively, D is TRBD1 or TRBD2 (6 bases each). V lost 4 bases and J lost 2, with 10 bases in between. Per the germline V gene, CDR1 is MNHEY and CDR2 is SMNVEV (reference sequence). The CDR3 length is 14 residues. The CDR3 sequence is CASSWGATTDTQYF. In DNA, the CDR3 is TGTGCCAGCAGTTGGGGGGCGACCACAGATACGCAGTATTTT.